The sequence of this TCR beta chain was determined in a study of cytomegalovirus exposure and HLA in healthy donors. At the level of the study: Among the 370 or so donors who were genotyped, 70% to 90% fell in the genetic ancestry cluster that is associated with self-reported Caucasian donors. The study, taken as a whole, reports: Later analysis placed DRB1 highest and HLA-C lowest in TCR association rates, which differed by HLA locus. In most subjects, TCR beta sequences reportedly gave accurate predictions of HLA-A and HLA-B alleles.

Amplification used 60 Vbeta primers and 13 Jbeta primers. Clones were read by immunoSEQ multiplex PCR, and TCRdb kept only the in-frame ones, dropping some. The sample shows some 160,000 clones, approximately 80% of them seen only once. Turning to this clone: Its antigen is as yet unknown.

Sequenced sample: PBMCs. The clonotype originates from a woman in her thirties in good health and CMV-seronegative.

The CDR3 spells CASSQRGQGEKRQYF. DNA for the CDR3: TGCGCCAGCAGCCAACGGGGACAGGGGGAGAAAAGGCAGTACTTC. The genes are TRBV4-1 and TRBJ2-5, with 11 bases fitting TRBD1. Germline lookup yields CDR1 MGHRA and CDR2 YSYEKL. The CDR3 spans 15 residues. Losses at the gene ends were 2 bases for V and 11 bases for J; bases not matched to a gene: 10.